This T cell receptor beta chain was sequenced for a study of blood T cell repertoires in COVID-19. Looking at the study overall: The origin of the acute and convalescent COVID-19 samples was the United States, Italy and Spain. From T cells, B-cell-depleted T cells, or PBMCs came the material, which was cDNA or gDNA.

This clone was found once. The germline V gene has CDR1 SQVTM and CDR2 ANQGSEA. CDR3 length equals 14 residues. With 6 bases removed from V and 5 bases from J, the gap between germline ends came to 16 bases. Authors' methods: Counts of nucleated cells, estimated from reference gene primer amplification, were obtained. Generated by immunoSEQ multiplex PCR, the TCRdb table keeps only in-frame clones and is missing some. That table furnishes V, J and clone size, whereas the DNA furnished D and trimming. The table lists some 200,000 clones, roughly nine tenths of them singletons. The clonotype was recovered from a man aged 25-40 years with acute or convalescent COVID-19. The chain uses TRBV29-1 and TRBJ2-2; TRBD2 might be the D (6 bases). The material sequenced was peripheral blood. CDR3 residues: CSVRRDPQTGELFF. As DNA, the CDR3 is TGCAGCGTGAGGCGGGACCCACAAACCGGGGAGCTGTTTTTT.